This T cell receptor beta chain was obtained from a study of response to subunit inactivated influenza vaccine. Study conclusions and caveats: The study's authors posited that every seasonal influenza vaccination enlists few new T cells.

A few counts support this clonotype. Its antigen is currently unknown. CDR3 length: 12 amino acids. Trimming cost V 2 bases and J 8 bases; bases outside gene matches: 2. Germline CDR1 and CDR2: ENHRY and SYGVKD. TCRdb reprocessed the RT-PCR reads with MiXCR, giving one entry per CDR3 protein. Here the sample spans 500,000 to 600,000 distinct CDR3 sequences, approximately 15% being singletons. This clonotype was sampled from a man between 45 and 75 years old who received an inactivated influenza vaccine. V is TRBV10-3 and J is TRBJ1-2, with 7 bases fitting TRBD1. The sample in question was CD4+ T cells sorted from PBMCs, obtained around 25 months after vaccination. The CDR3 DNA follows: TGTGCCATCAGTGAGGGACAGGAAGGCTACACCTTC. The encoded protein is CAISEGQEGYTF.